The 20 T cell receptor beta chains reported below all come from one sample, sequenced in a study of molecular identifiers for immune sequencing clone quantification. TCRdb re-called the PCR reads with MiXCR, one entry per CDR3 protein. The profile shows 460,000 or so distinct CDR3 sequences, around 23% of them singletons. What was sequenced was naive CD8+ T cells from blood, with Jurkat cell RNA spiked in. The subset: FACS-sorted CD8+CD4-CCR7+CD45RA+ naive T cells. The receptor set was obtained from a human donor in good health. Some libraries in this study had Jurkat cell RNA spiked in.

Points on this clonotype: The CDR3 carries no conserved terminal phenylalanine or tryptophan, so it likely arises from a read error. The chain recombines TRBV7-2 with TRBJ1-1; D is uncertain. The CDR3 has 17 amino acids. Trimming stripped 5 bases from V and 1 base from J, with 20 bases between. CDR1 and CDR2 (germline): SGHTA, FQGNSA. CDR3 region: CASSGRVPPDENTEAFL. In DNA, the CDR3 is TGTGCCAGCAGCGGTCGGGTCCCCCCCGATGAGAACACTGAAGCTTTCCTT.

A few counts support this clonotype. This rearrangement joins TRBV14 to TRBJ2-7; D is unresolved. Germline CDR1 SGHDN, CDR2 FVKESK. This CDR3 is 14 amino acids long. Between the trimmed V and J ends, which lost 2 bases and 0 bases, there was a span of 8 bases. As DNA, the CDR3 is TGTGCCAGCAGCCAAAATCAAGGCTCCTACGAGCAGTACTTC. Its translation: CASSQNQGSYEQYF.

Many counts were recorded for this clonotype. V gene TRBV20-1 combines with J gene TRBJ2-7, with D perhaps TRBD2 (6 bases). Germline V CDR1 and CDR2: DFQATT, SNEGSKA (reference sequence). Trimming shortened V by 0 bases and J by 0 bases, and 12 bases separated the two germline ends. CDR3 length: 15 residues. The CDR3 coding sequence is TGCAGTGCTAGAGATTACGGGGGAAGCTCCTACGAGCAGTACTTC. It codes for CSARDYGGSSYEQYF.

The rearrangement links TRBV11-1 to TRBJ2-3; D is ambiguous. The V gene's germline CDR1 is SGHAT and CDR2 FQDESV (reference sequence). V lost 1 base, J lost 2 bases, and 7 bases lay in between. This CDR3 spans 14 amino acids. CDR3 coding DNA: TGTGCCAGCAGCTTAGAGGACGCCACAGATACGCAGTATTTT. Translating it yields CASSLEDATDTQYF.

With regard to this clonotype: Relative to the germline gene, one junction end is altered; a read error may explain this. The J gene is TRBJ2-2, the V gene TRBV12-3 or TRBV12-4; D assignment may be TRBD1 or TRBD2 (6 bases each). CDR3 length equals 13 residues. DNA for the CDR3: TGTGCCAGCAATTTAGGGGGGACCGGGGAGCTGTTTTTT. Translating it yields CASNLGGTGELFF.

For this clonotype: A much larger clone lies one base from this, so it may be a read error. Given the absence of the conserved phenylalanine or tryptophan at the CDR3 end, a read error is likely. The chain has TRBV7-9 and TRBJ2-1; TRBD2 agrees at 13 bases. J lost 10 bases, V lost 6 bases, and 9 bases had no gene match. This CDR3 contains 15 residues. In germline, CDR1 is SEHNR, CDR2 FQNEAQ (reference sequence). Here the CDR3 DNA reads TGTGCCAGCAGACAACTAGCGGGAGGGCCCCGCGAGCAGTTCATC. This encodes CASRQLAGGPREQFI.

The rearrangement uses TRBV19 and TRBJ2-3; 11 nucleotides line up with TRBD2. The junction had 8 bases not matched to a gene; V was cut back by 3 bases and J by 3 bases. Germline values: CDR1 LNHDA, CDR2 SQIVND (reference sequence). There are 17 residues in the CDR3. In nucleotides, the CDR3 is TGTGCCAGTAGTATGTCTAGCGGGGGGCCGGGGACAGATACGCAGTATTTT. Amino acids: CASSMSSGGPGTDTQYF.

This clonotype was found many times. V usage is TRBV5-1 and J usage is TRBJ2-1; TRBD2 aligns across 9 bases. The germline CDR1 and CDR2 sequences are SGHRS and YFSETQ. Trimming took 5 bases from V and 3 from J; bases not matched to a gene: 3. This CDR3 is 14 amino acids long. The DNA of the CDR3 is TGCGCCAGCAGTCCTAGCGGGGACTACAATGAGCAGTTCTTC. Encoded protein: CASSPSGDYNEQFF.

The chain uses TRBV20-1 and TRBJ2-3; 8 nucleotides line up with TRBD2. The CDR3 has 16 residues. V trimming: 4 bases; J trimming: 5 bases; junction bases outside the gene matches: 14. CDR1 is DFQATT and CDR2 is SNEGSKA in the germline V gene (reference sequence). This CDR3 reads CSAKDLRGGPGDTQYF. The DNA of the CDR3 is TGCAGTGCTAAAGATCTCCGGGGGGGCCCGGGAGATACGCAGTATTTT.

This clonotype was seen ten or more times. This chain uses TRBV5-1 with TRBJ1-1, with D perhaps matching TRBD1 (6 bases). V dropped 0 bases and J dropped 11 bases, with 17 bases sitting between them. The CDR3 length is 14 residues. Germline CDR1 reads SGHRS; CDR2 reads YFSETQ. The CDR3 region is CASSLADRSTLAFF. Here the CDR3 DNA reads TGCGCCAGCAGCTTGGCCGACAGGTCGACTTTGGCTTTCTTT.

This clonotype was seen ten or more times. The V call is TRBV19, the J call TRBJ1-5; 10 bases agree with TRBD1. The length of the CDR3 is 15 residues. Trimming cost V 5 bases and J 5 bases; bases outside gene matches: 6. Germline loops: CDR1 LNHDA, CDR2 SQIVND (reference sequence). CDR3 sequence: CASSYGTGVDQPQHF. DNA for the CDR3: TGTGCCAGTAGTTACGGGACAGGGGTGGATCAGCCCCAGCATTTT.

Concerning this clonotype: Since a much larger clone is just one base distant, this may be a read error. The rearrangement joins TRBV4-3 to TRBJ2-7; the match to TRBD1 covers 9 bases. With the DNA end fitting TRBJ2-1 better, the J assignment may be wrong. CDR1 is LGHNA, CDR2 YSLEER, per germline. The CDR3 consists of 15 residues. CDR3 sequence reads: CASSSSGTGTYEQFF. The CDR3, as DNA: TGCGCCAGCAGCTCCTCCGGGACAGGGACCTACGAGCAGTTCTTC.

This clonotype was recorded a few times. The chain combines TRBV28 with TRBJ1-3; no reliable D call. Germline V gene lookup returns CDR1 MDHEN and CDR2 SYDVKM. The CDR3 runs to 16 residues. The germline V and J ends were trimmed by 1 base and 0 bases, with 10 bases remaining between them. In nucleotides, the CDR3 is TGTGCCAGCAGTTTATCGGGCAGGTACTCTGGAAACACCATATATTTT. It translates to CASSLSGRYSGNTIYF. The whole variable domain, remainder taken from reference TRBV28 and TRBJ1-3, is DVKVTQSSRYLVKRTGEKVFLECVQDMDHENMFWYRQDPGLGLRLIYFSYDVKMKEKGDIPEGYSVSREKKERFSLILESASTNQTSMYLCASSLSGRYSGNTIYFGEGSWLTVV.

This clonotype was observed a few times. CDR3 in amino acids: CASSQSAGVNYEQYF. In DNA, the CDR3 is TGCGCCAGCAGCCAATCCGCAGGGGTGAATTACGAGCAGTACTTC. The chain combines TRBV4-1 with TRBJ2-7; D possibly corresponds to TRBD1 (6 bases). Germline CDR1 is MGHRA and CDR2 is YSYEKL. The CDR3 has 15 amino acids. Trimming shortened V by 2 bases and J by 4 bases, and 15 bases separated the two germline ends.

Only a few counts were recorded for this clonotype. The rearrangement links TRBV7-9 to TRBJ1-4; D gene unclear. Germline V CDR1 and CDR2: SEHNR, FQNEAQ (reference sequence). CDR3 size: 15 residues. The germline V and J ends were trimmed by 4 bases and 6 bases, with 15 bases remaining between them. This CDR3 reads CASSSPVGMDEKLFF. The CDR3 DNA is TGTGCCAGCAGCTCCCCGGTTGGGATGGATGAAAAACTGTTTTTT.

The chain has TRBV20-1 and TRBJ1-1, with D uncertain. The V end was cut by 6 bases, the J end by 0 bases, with 20 bases between. The CDR3 contains 16 residues. Germline-derived CDR1 and CDR2 are DFQATT and SNEGSKA (reference sequence). CDR3 sequence reads: CSAIEVLGSVNTEAFF. CDR3 coding DNA: TGCAGTGCCATCGAGGTCTTGGGCAGCGTGAACACTGAAGCTTTCTTT.

This clonotype was counted ten times or more. The V call is TRBV12-3 or TRBV12-4, the J call TRBJ2-5; 8 positions match TRBD1. Losses at the gene ends were 3 bases for V and 2 bases for J; bases not matched to a gene: 5. There are 15 residues in the CDR3. DNA for the CDR3: TGTGCCAGCAGTTTCTTGGGGACAGGTCAAGAGACCCAGTACTTC. Its translation: CASSFLGTGQETQYF.

This clonotype has only a few counts. V usage is TRBV27 and J usage is TRBJ1-1; D gene ambiguous. Germline V gene sequence: CDR1 MNHEY, CDR2 SMNVEV (reference sequence). The CDR3 runs 13 residues. Trimming shortened V by 3 bases and J by 2 bases, and 7 bases separated the two germline ends. CDR3 loop: CASSFADNTEAFF. As DNA, the CDR3 is TGTGCCAGCAGTTTTGCGGATAACACTGAAGCTTTCTTT.

Turning to this clonotype: Sequence at one end of the junction differs from germline and may be a read error. The rearrangement links TRBV28 to TRBJ1-1, with 7 bases lining up with TRBD1. The CDR3 is 13 amino acids. CDR1 MDHEN and CDR2 SYDVKM come from the germline V gene. CDR3 amino acids: CASLGGGGTDAFF. DNA for the CDR3: TGTGCCAGCCTGGGGGGAGGGGGCACTGACGCTTTCTTT.

The chain is built from TRBV6-1 and TRBJ2-7, with D possibly TRBD1 on 5 matching bases. Germline loops: CDR1 MNHNS, CDR2 SASEGT. This CDR3 comprises 15 residues. V was pared by 2 bases and J by 3 bases, with 14 bases between. The CDR3 region has the DNA TGTGCCAGCAGTGAATCCGAGACAGCCCTCTACGAGCAGTACTTC. It specifies CASSESETALYEQYF.